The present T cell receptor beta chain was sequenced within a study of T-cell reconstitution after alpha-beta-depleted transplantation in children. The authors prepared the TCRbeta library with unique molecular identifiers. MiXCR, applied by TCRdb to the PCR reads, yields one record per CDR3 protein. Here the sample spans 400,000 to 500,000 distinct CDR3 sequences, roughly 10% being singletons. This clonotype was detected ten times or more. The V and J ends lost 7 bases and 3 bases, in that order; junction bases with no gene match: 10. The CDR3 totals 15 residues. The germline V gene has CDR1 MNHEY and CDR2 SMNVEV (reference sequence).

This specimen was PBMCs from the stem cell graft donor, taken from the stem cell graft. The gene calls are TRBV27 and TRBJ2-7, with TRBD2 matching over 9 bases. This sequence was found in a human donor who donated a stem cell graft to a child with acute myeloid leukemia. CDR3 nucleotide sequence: TGTGCCAGCACCTTTAGCGGGAGAACCGTCTACGAGCAGTACTTC. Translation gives CASTFSGRTVYEQYF.